The 10 T cell receptor beta chains below all came from one sample that was sequenced in a study of shared clonotypes between healthy human individuals. Profiled with immunoSEQ multiplex PCR; TCRdb holds only in-frame clones, not every one. Of millions of clones detected, about 92% appear once; the ten largest clones hold under 2%. As defined, naive CD8 cells were CD45RO-negative and positively selected for CCR7, with terminally differentiated effector memory CD45RA+ cells excluded. Material for sequencing was naive CD8+ T cells from PBMCs. These receptors came from a man between 18 and 35 years old in good health. Some clones in this sample may be carry-over from other donors' samples.

The chain employs TRBV2 and TRBJ1-1; a weak D match, TRBD1 (5 bases). The CDR3 has 13 amino acids. Trimming pared 7 bases from V and 1 base from J, leaving 10 bases between. CDR1 SNHLY and CDR2 FYNNEI come from the germline V gene. CDR3 region: CASIERGNTEAFF. CDR3 DNA: TGTGCCAGCATAGAGAGGGGGAACACTGAAGCTTTCTTT.

The chain uses TRBV11-2 and TRBJ2-7; TRBD1 aligns across 7 bases. CDR1 and CDR2 from the germline V gene are SGHAT and FQNNGV. The V and J ends lost 5 bases and 6 bases, in that order; junction bases with no gene match: 13. The CDR3 is made up of 15 amino acids. CDR3 DNA: TGTGCCAGCAGCCCCCGAAGACAGGGACCCCTCGAGCAGTACTTC. Translation: CASSPRRQGPLEQYF.

The CDR3 region has the DNA TGTGCCAGCAGCTTATTTGAGAAGGGCCCTGCCTACGAGCAGTACTTC. This encodes CASSLFEKGPAYEQYF. This rearrangement joins TRBV11-2 to TRBJ2-5; no reliable D call. The J call may be in error: the DNA end matches TRBJ2-7 better. The CDR3 runs to 16 residues. CDR1 and CDR2 (germline): SGHAT, FQNNGV.

This clone was picked up one time. The rearrangement links TRBV28 to TRBJ2-1, with D possibly matching TRBD2 (6 bases). This CDR3 region has 14 residues. Germline assignment: CDR1 MDHEN and CDR2 SYDVKM. V lost 6 bases and J 7 bases, leaving 16 bases between the germline ends. The CDR3 loop reads CASRIPGERNEQFF. The CDR3 nucleotides read TGTGCCAGCAGGATTCCGGGAGAGAGGAATGAGCAGTTCTTC.

The chain uses TRBV28 and TRBJ2-5, with 12 nucleotides matching TRBD2. Germline CDR1 MDHEN, CDR2 SYDVKM. Trimming cost V 8 bases and J 8 bases; bases outside gene matches: 12. The CDR3 totals 15 residues. The CDR3 bases are TGTGCCAGCCTTACCCTAGCGGGAGGGCGGCGAACCCAGTACTTC. Translating it yields CASLTLAGGRRTQYF.

In the case of this clone: Other DNA sequences of this sample code for an identical CDR3. V is TRBV10-3 and J is TRBJ2-7; unclear D gene. This CDR3 spans 13 amino acids. Germline-derived CDR1 and CDR2 are ENHRY and SYGVKD. V lost 0 bases to trimming and J lost 4 bases, with 7 bases between them. CDR3 bases: TGTGCCATCAGTGAGTCAGGCACATACGAGCAGTACTTC. Translated: CAISESGTYEQYF.

The chain uses TRBV7-2 and TRBJ2-7; D may be TRBD1 (5 bases). The length of the CDR3 is 16 residues. Germline CDR1 and CDR2: SGHTA and FQGNSA. The V gene lost 4 bases and the J gene lost 1 base, with 17 bases spanning the gap. Written as DNA, the CDR3 is TGTGCCAGCAGCTCGCTAACAGGACGACTTTCCTACGAGCAGTACTTC. This sequence encodes CASSSLTGRLSYEQYF. The full variable domain, in which reference TRBV7-2 and TRBJ2-7 provide the parts outside the CDR3, is GAGVSQSPSNKVTEKGKDVELRCDPISGHTALYWYRQSLGQGLEFLIYFQGNSAPDKSGLPSDRFSAERTGGSVSTLTIQRTQQEDSAVYLCASSSLTGRLSYEQYFGPGTRLTVT.

V gene TRBV28 combines with J gene TRBJ2-1; D might be TRBD1 (6 bases). V dropped 4 bases and J dropped 5 bases, with 12 bases sitting between them. Germline-derived CDR1 and CDR2 are MDHEN and SYDVKM. The CDR3 contains 14 residues. The CDR3 sequence: CASSSQGWDNEQFF. DNA for the CDR3: TGTGCCAGCAGTTCACAGGGATGGGACAATGAGCAGTTCTTC.

The V call is TRBV2, the J call TRBJ2-2; D remains ambiguous. Deletions cut 7 bases from V and 1 base from J, with 7 bases between. Germline CDR1 is SNHLY and CDR2 is FYNNEI. This CDR3 has 13 residues. CDR3 DNA sequence: TGTGCCAGCAACTGGGAGAACACCGGGGAGCTGTTTTTT. This encodes CASNWENTGELFF.

The rearrangement links TRBV10-3 to TRBJ1-1; TRBD1 might be the D (5 bases). The CDR3 extends over 13 amino acids. Germline CDR1 is ENHRY and CDR2 is SYGVKD. V lost 3 bases and J 7 bases, leaving 12 bases between the germline ends. The CDR3 nucleotides are TGTGCCATCAGTGATCTCACAGGAGTTGAAGCTTTCTTT. Protein sequence: CAISDLTGVEAFF.